The clone carrying this T cell receptor (beta chain) was detected ten times or more. The sample comes from a study of Graves' ophthalmopathy and Graves' hyperthyroidism. Where ophthalmopathy was present, donors had moderate-to-severe activity, CAS ≥3, NOSPECS ≥4 and duration under 3 months. In this cohort, patients with other autoimmune diseases, uncontrolled infections, pregnancy or lactation were excluded. Clinical symptoms, serum thyroxine, TRAb, thyroid ultrasound and orbital computed tomography determined diagnosis. The authors amplified TCR beta CDR3 regions, and they did so from RNA transcripts for repertoire sequencing. Scientists carried out first-round RT-PCR using HTBI primers and then a second-round multiplex PCR. Each CDR3 protein gets one entry after TCRdb re-called the multiplex PCR reads with MiXCR. This table has approximately 37,000 distinct CDR3 sequences, 45% to 60% appearing once.

J was trimmed by 9 bases and V by 2 bases; bases with no gene match: 4. The CDR3 spans 13 residues. The germline CDR1 and CDR2 sequences are SGHDT and YYEEEE. The rearrangement joins TRBV5-6 to TRBJ2-7; 11 bases match TRBD1. The sequence was collected from an adult man with Graves' ophthalmopathy. The sample taken for sequencing was peripheral blood. CDR3 protein: CASSLGTGGGQYF. CDR3 coding DNA: TGTGCCAGCAGCTTAGGGACAGGGGGAGGGCAGTACTTC.